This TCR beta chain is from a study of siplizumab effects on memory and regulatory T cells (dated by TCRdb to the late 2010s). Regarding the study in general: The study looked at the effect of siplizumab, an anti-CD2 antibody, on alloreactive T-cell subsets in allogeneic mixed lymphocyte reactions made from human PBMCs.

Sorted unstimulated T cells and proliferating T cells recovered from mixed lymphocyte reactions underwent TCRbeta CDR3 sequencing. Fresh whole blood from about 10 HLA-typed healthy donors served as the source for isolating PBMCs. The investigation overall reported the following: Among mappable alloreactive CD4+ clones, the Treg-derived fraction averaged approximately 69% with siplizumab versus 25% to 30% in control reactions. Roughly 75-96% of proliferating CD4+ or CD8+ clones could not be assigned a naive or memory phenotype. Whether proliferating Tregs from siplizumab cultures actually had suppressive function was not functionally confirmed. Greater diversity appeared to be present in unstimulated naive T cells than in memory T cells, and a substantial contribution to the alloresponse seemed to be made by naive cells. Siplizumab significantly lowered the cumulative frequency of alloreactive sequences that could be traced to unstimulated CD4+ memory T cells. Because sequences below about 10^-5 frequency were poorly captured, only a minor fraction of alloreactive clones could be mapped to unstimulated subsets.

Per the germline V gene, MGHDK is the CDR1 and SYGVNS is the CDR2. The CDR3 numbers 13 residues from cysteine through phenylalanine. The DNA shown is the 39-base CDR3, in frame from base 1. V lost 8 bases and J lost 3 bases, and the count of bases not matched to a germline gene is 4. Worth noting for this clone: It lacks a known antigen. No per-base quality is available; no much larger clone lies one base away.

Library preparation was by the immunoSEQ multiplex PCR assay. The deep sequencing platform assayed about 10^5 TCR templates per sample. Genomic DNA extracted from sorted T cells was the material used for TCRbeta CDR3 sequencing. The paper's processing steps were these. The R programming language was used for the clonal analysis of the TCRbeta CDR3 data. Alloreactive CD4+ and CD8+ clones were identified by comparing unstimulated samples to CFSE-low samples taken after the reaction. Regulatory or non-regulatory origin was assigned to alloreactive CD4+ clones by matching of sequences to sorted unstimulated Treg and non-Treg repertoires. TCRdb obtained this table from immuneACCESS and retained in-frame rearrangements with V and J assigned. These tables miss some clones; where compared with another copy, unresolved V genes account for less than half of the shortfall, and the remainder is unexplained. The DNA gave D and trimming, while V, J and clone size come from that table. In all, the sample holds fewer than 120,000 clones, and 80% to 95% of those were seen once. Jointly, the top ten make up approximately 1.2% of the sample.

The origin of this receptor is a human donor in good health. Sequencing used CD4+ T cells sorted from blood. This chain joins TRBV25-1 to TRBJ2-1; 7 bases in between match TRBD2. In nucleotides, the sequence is TGTGCCAGCTTGGGGGGGAACTACAATGAGCAGTTCTTC. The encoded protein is CASLGGNYNEQFF.